Below are 18 T cell receptor beta chains sequenced from a single sample in a study of blood T cell repertoires in COVID-19. Here immunoSEQ multiplex PCR was the method, and the copy in TCRdb shows in-frame clones only, minus some. This sample yields 300,000 to 450,000 clones, of which 87% are seen a single time; more than 9% belongs to the top ten. The sequencing sample was made of peripheral blood. These receptors were obtained from a woman younger than 45 with COVID-19, enrolled during active disease.

The chain carries TRBV30 and TRBJ1-1; D might be TRBD1 (6 bases). This CDR3 has 11 residues. The V end was cut by 3 bases, the J end by 4 bases, with 6 bases between. Germline CDR1 and CDR2: GTSNPN and SVGIG (reference sequence). The CDR3 DNA reads TGTGCCTGGAGACAGGGCACTGAAGCTTTCTTT. This codes for CAWRQGTEAFF.

This chain uses TRBV5-4 with TRBJ1-2; no definite D call. CDR1 and CDR2 from the germline V gene are SGHNT and YYREEE (reference sequence). V shed 4 bases and J shed 3 bases, with 10 bases lying between them. CDR3 length: 13 residues. CDR3 residues: CASSPTGYYGYTF. DNA of the CDR3: TGTGCCAGCAGCCCGACGGGTTACTATGGCTACACCTTC.

The chain uses TRBV12-3 or TRBV12-4 and TRBJ2-7; maybe TRBD1 (5 bases). CDR3 size: 11 residues. The V and J ends lost 8 bases and 3 bases respectively, with 8 bases between them. The CDR3 is CASSQGYEQYF. CDR3 sequence (DNA): TGTGCCAGCTCCCAGGGCTACGAGCAGTACTTC.

The V and J genes are TRBV6-5 and TRBJ2-7; 9 nucleotides line up with TRBD2. In germline, CDR1 is MNHEY, CDR2 SVGAGI. Trimming removed 5 bases from V and 5 bases from J; junction bases left unmatched: 10. This CDR3 spans 15 amino acids. CDR3 in amino acids: CASSTPASGIHEQYF. The CDR3 nucleotides read TGTGCCAGCAGTACCCCGGCTAGCGGGATACACGAGCAGTACTTC.

This sequence joins TRBV4-2 and TRBJ2-1, with D perhaps TRBD2 (6 bases). Germline CDR1 LGHNA, CDR2 YNFKEQ. The CDR3 sequence is 15 residues long. V was cut by 1 base and J by 8 bases, with 15 bases left in between. This CDR3 is CASSQGKGRYDEQFF. CDR3 in DNA: TGTGCCAGCAGCCAAGGAAAAGGGAGGTACGATGAGCAGTTCTTC.

The chain links TRBV7-2 to TRBJ2-7, with TRBD2 matching over 8 bases. The V segment lost 1 base and the J segment 3 bases; nucleotides outside the gene matches: 11. CDR1 and CDR2 (germline): SGHTA, FQGNSA. This CDR3 contains 17 residues. The CDR3 coding sequence is TGTGCCAGCAGCTTAGGGTCGGTGGCTAGCGGGTTCTACGAGCAGTACTTC. This codes for CASSLGSVASGFYEQYF.

In nucleotides, the CDR3 is TGTGCCAGCAGCTGGGACAGGGGCACAGATACGCAGTATTTT. It yields the protein CASSWDRGTDTQYF. This chain uses TRBV5-6 with TRBJ2-3, with 9 bases matching TRBD1. Germline CDR1 SGHDT, CDR2 YYEEEE. This CDR3 is 14 amino acids long. The trim removed 3 bases at V and 1 base at J, leaving 0 bases unmatched.

The chain joins TRBV28 to TRBJ1-2, with D maybe TRBD1 (5 bases). Germline V gene sequence: CDR1 MDHEN, CDR2 SYDVKM. Deletions cut 11 bases from V and 5 bases from J, with 18 bases between. The CDR3 has 13 amino acids. CDR3 bases: TGTGCCCTCAGCGGGGAGGGGCGGTATGGCTACACCTTC. Its protein product is CALSGEGRYGYTF.

On this clone: Distinct nucleotide sequences in the sample also encode this CDR3. This sequence joins TRBV5-4 and TRBJ2-3; D call uncertain. This CDR3 is 14 amino acids long. The V end was cut by 0 bases, the J end by 1 base, with 6 bases between. CDR1 SGHNT and CDR2 YYREEE come from the germline V gene (reference sequence). Here the CDR3 reads CASSLVEGTDTQYF. Written as DNA, the CDR3 is TGTGCCAGCAGCTTGGTAGAGGGCACAGATACGCAGTATTTT.

V and J are TRBV7-2 and TRBJ2-4, with 7 bases that match TRBD1. The CDR3 extends over 15 amino acids. CDR1 is SGHTA and CDR2 is FQGNSA in the germline V gene. J lost 5 bases, V lost 1 base, and 5 bases had no gene match. The CDR3: CASSLEGTVQNIQYF. In DNA form, the CDR3 reads TGTGCCAGCAGCTTAGAGGGGACAGTGCAAAACATTCAGTACTTC.

The chain recombines TRBV4-2 with TRBJ1-4, with D possibly matching TRBD1 (5 bases). The V and J ends lost 6 bases and 8 bases respectively, with 13 bases between them. The germline CDR1 and CDR2 sequences are LGHNA and YNFKEQ. The CDR3 length is 13 residues. The CDR3, as DNA: TGTGCCAGCAGACCGGGGGTGGACGAAAAACTGTTTTTT. Translating gives CASRPGVDEKLFF.

The chain is built from TRBV6-6 and TRBJ2-7; D perhaps matches TRBD1 (5 bases). This CDR3 contains 12 residues. Trimming left V 6 bases short and J 5 bases short, with 11 bases between. Germline CDR1 MNHNY, CDR2 SVGAGI (reference sequence). CDR3 DNA: TGTGCCAGCAGCCCCACAGGAAACGAGCAGTACTTC. Translation gives CASSPTGNEQYF.

The genes are TRBV30 and TRBJ2-7; 9 bases map to TRBD1. CDR1 is GTSNPN, CDR2 SVGIG, per germline (reference sequence). The CDR3 is made up of 15 amino acids. The junction had 4 bases not matched to a gene; V was cut back by 0 bases and J by 1 base. CDR3: CAWSVMGTGSYEQYF. The CDR3 coding sequence is TGTGCCTGGAGTGTAATGGGGACAGGGTCCTACGAGCAGTACTTC.

The V gene is TRBV29-1, the J gene TRBJ1-2, with TRBD1 as a possible D gene (5 bases). The CDR3 is 12 amino acids. Germline CDR1 reads SQVTM; CDR2 reads ANQGSEA. Trimming took 6 bases from V and 5 from J, leaving 13 bases between them. The CDR3 DNA follows: TGCAGCGTGGAAAGAGCAGGGTATGGCTACACCTTC. It translates to CSVERAGYGYTF.

The chain is built from TRBV27 and TRBJ2-5; D possibly corresponds to TRBD2 (6 bases). Deletions cut 3 bases from V and 5 bases from J, with 16 bases between. In germline, CDR1 is MNHEY, CDR2 SMNVEV (reference sequence). This CDR3 contains 15 residues. Written as DNA, the CDR3 is TGTGCCAGCAGTTTCATGACTAGTACGGTGGAGACCCAGTACTTC. It specifies CASSFMTSTVETQYF.

The rearrangement links TRBV10-3 to TRBJ1-5, with D tentatively TRBD1 (5 bases). The germline V gene encodes CDR1 ENHRY and CDR2 SYGVKD. Between the trimmed V and J ends, which lost 6 bases and 3 bases, there was a span of 12 bases. The CDR3 loop spans 14 amino acids. CDR3 in amino acids: CAIRSTGINQPQHF. CDR3 nucleotides: TGTGCCATCAGAAGTACAGGAATCAATCAGCCCCAGCATTTT.

The chain employs TRBV7-9 and TRBJ2-3; 10 bases align to TRBD2. The trim removed 5 bases at V and 6 bases at J, leaving 14 bases unmatched. Looked up from germline, CDR1 is SEHNR and CDR2 is FQNEAQ (reference sequence). The CDR3 runs 17 residues. The CDR3 coding sequence is TGTGCCAGCAGCCCTAGTTCTAGCGGGGGAGGAAGGGATACGCAGTATTTT. This codes for CASSPSSSGGGRDTQYF.

The genes are TRBV10-1 and TRBJ1-1; D might be TRBD1 (6 bases). The germline gives CDR1 WNHNN, CDR2 SYGVQD (reference sequence). V was pared by 8 bases and J by 2 bases, with 12 bases between. The CDR3 spans 13 residues. The CDR3 region has the DNA TGCGCCAGCCCGACAGGTAGCAACACTGAAGCTTTCTTT. This sequence encodes CASPTGSNTEAFF.